Listed below are T cell receptor beta chains from one sample, sequenced in a study of shared clonotypes between healthy human individuals. Repertoires were generated with immunoSEQ multiplex PCR, while TCRdb's copy carries only in-frame clones and drops some. The data contain under 1 million clones, 90% to 97% of them singletons. The sample comprised naive CD8+ T cells sorted from blood. These receptor sequences come from a man younger than 40 in good health. The CDR3 runs from the conserved cysteine through the conserved F or W. The D gene is left open where the match is weak. Not all rows give a size; the values are once, few, many and, for expanded clones, a class.

CDR3: CASSLGSVSEGDTQYF
DNA: TGTGCCAGCAGCTTGGGATCAGTCTCCGAAGGGGATACGCAGTATTTT
size: NA
V: TRBV5-6
J: TRBJ2-3
D: NA

CDR3: CASSYSHEQYF
DNA: TGTGCCAGCAGTTACTCCCACGAGCAGTACTTC
size: NA
V: TRBV6-5
J: TRBJ2-7
D: NA

CDR3: CASSDGTQYF
DNA: TGTGCCAGCAGTGATGGGACCCAGTACTTC
size: NA
V: TRBV2
J: TRBJ2-5
D: NA

CDR3: CASSEPGQGTVNEQFF
DNA: TGTGCCAGCAGTGAGCCGGGACAGGGCACTGTAAATGAGCAGTTCTTC
size: NA
V: TRBV28
J: TRBJ2-1
D: TRBD1

CDR3: CASSLARSPDF
DNA: TGTGCCAGCAGCTTAGCGCGGAGCCCCGACTTC
size: NA
V: TRBV7-9
J: TRBJ1-2
D: NA

CDR3: CASSPPTDYNEQFF
DNA: TGTGCCAGCTCACCACCGACGGACTACAATGAGCAGTTCTTC
size: NA
V: TRBV18
J: TRBJ2-1
D: NA

CDR3: CASSLATGRTDTQYF
DNA: TGCGCCAGCAGCTTGGCCACGGGGCGGACAGATACGCAGTATTTT
size: NA
V: TRBV5-1
J: TRBJ2-3
D: NA

CDR3: CASSYRAGGRSQYF
DNA: TGTGCCAGCAGTTACCGAGCGGGAGGGAGGTCCCAGTACTTC
size: NA
V: TRBV27
J: TRBJ2-5
D: TRBD2

CDR3: CASSLGLGGAIDINNEQFF
DNA: TGTGCCAGCAGCCTGGGACTAGGGGGGGCGATTGACATTAACAATGAGCAGTTCTTC
size: NA
V: TRBV7-6
J: TRBJ2-1
D: TRBD2

CDR3: CASSAGQGSTDTQYF
DNA: TGTGCCAGCAGCGCGGGACAGGGGAGCACAGATACGCAGTATTTT
size: NA
V: TRBV9
J: TRBJ2-3
D: TRBD1

CDR3: CASSKEGTSGMETDTQYF
DNA: TGTGCCAGCAGCAAAGAGGGGACTAGCGGTATGGAGACAGATACGCAGTATTTT
size: NA
V: TRBV21-1
J: TRBJ2-3
D: NA

CDR3: CASKASSTDTQYF
DNA: TGCGCCAGCAAGGCTAGCAGCACAGATACGCAGTATTTT
size: NA
V: TRBV10-1
J: TRBJ2-3
D: NA

CDR3: CASSFLGQEKNYGYTF
DNA: TGTGCCAGCAGTTTTCTTGGACAGGAGAAAAACTATGGCTACACCTTC
size: NA
V: TRBV27
J: TRBJ1-2
D: TRBD1

CDR3: CASSMWTGELGLAGYNEQFF
DNA: TGTGCCAGCAGCATGTGGACAGGGGAACTGGGACTAGCGGGCTACAATGAGCAGTTCTTC
size: NA
V: TRBV5-8
J: TRBJ2-1
D: TRBD2

CDR3: CASSEAVPTGTMNTEAFF
DNA: TGTGCCAGCAGTGAAGCGGTACCCACCGGAACAATGAACACTGAAGCTTTCTTT
size: NA
V: TRBV2
J: TRBJ1-1
D: NA

CDR3: CASTAGSEGSDTQYF
DNA: TGTGCCAGCACTGCCGGGTCCGAAGGTTCAGATACGCAGTATTTT
size: NA
V: TRBV7-6
J: TRBJ2-3
D: NA

CDR3: CASSPTGTAYNYGYTF
DNA: TGTGCCAGCAGTCCTACCGGGACAGCCTATAACTATGGCTACACCTTC
size: NA
V: TRBV27
J: TRBJ1-2
D: TRBD1

CDR3: CASSSPFDSLGTDTQYF
DNA: TGTGCCAGCAGCTCCCCCTTTGACAGCCTTGGCACAGATACGCAGTATTTT
size: NA
V: TRBV27
J: TRBJ2-3
D: NA

CDR3: CASSSGQDTEAFF
DNA: TGTGCCAGCAGTTCGGGCCAGGACACTGAAGCTTTCTTT
size: NA
V: TRBV27
J: TRBJ1-1
D: NA

CDR3: CASSLSVLGVAGVGNEQFF
DNA: TGTGCCAGCAGCTTATCGGTTCTTGGCGTAGCGGGAGTAGGCAATGAGCAGTTCTTC
size: NA
V: TRBV7-9
J: TRBJ2-1
D: TRBD2

CDR3: CASSPGHGNTIYF
DNA: TGTGCCAGCAGCCCGGGACACGGAAACACCATATATTTT
size: once
V: TRBV7-9
J: TRBJ1-3
D: NA

CDR3: CASSRPSRDSPGNTIYF
DNA: TGTGCCAGCAGCCGCCCGAGCCGGGATTCGCCAGGAAACACCATATATTTT
size: NA
V: TRBV7-9
J: TRBJ1-3
D: NA

CDR3: CASSYMAGYEQYF
DNA: TGTGCCAGCAGTTATATGGCGGGATACGAGCAGTACTTC
size: NA
V: TRBV6-5
J: TRBJ2-7
D: NA

CDR3: CASSPASSYEQYF
DNA: TGCGCCAGCAGCCCAGCTAGCTCCTACGAGCAGTACTTC
size: once
V: TRBV5-1
J: TRBJ2-7
D: NA

CDR3: CATSTGDSYEQYF
DNA: TGTGCCACCAGCACCGGGGATTCCTACGAGCAGTACTTC
size: NA
V: TRBV15
J: TRBJ2-7
D: NA

CDR3: CASSLYAGVNYNEQFF
DNA: TGTGCCAGCAGCTTATACGCGGGAGTAAATTACAATGAGCAGTTCTTC
size: NA
V: TRBV7-6
J: TRBJ2-1
D: TRBD2

CDR3: CASSSRDGSTDTQYF
DNA: TGTGCCAGTAGTAGCCGGGACGGTAGCACAGATACGCAGTATTTT
size: NA
V: TRBV19
J: TRBJ2-3
D: NA

CDR3: CASSSSPEQFF
DNA: TGTGCCAGCAGCTCTAGTCCAGAGCAGTTCTTC
size: NA
V: TRBV7-9
J: TRBJ2-1
D: NA

CDR3: CASSKGTGGHYEQYF
DNA: TGTGCCAGCAGTAAAGGGACAGGGGGGCACTACGAGCAGTACTTC
size: NA
V: TRBV25-1
J: TRBJ2-7
D: TRBD1

CDR3: CASSEGGSGNYGYTF
DNA: TGTGCCAGCAGCGAGGGAGGATCAGGGAACTATGGCTACACCTTC
size: NA
V: TRBV9
J: TRBJ1-2
D: NA

CDR3: CSVYWGENEKLFF
DNA: TGCAGCGTTTATTGGGGGGAGAATGAAAAACTGTTTTTT
size: NA
V: TRBV29-1
J: TRBJ1-4
D: NA

CDR3: CATREYSNQPQHF
DNA: TGTGCCACCCGGGAGTATAGCAATCAGCCCCAGCATTTT
size: NA
V: TRBV6-1
J: TRBJ1-5
D: NA

CDR3: CASSLGTGYEQYF
DNA: TGTGCCAGCAGCTTAGGAACGGGCTACGAGCAGTACTTC
size: NA
V: TRBV7-6
J: TRBJ2-7
D: NA

CDR3: CASSSEGPYEQYF
DNA: TGTGCCAGCAGCAGCGAGGGCCCCTACGAGCAGTACTTC
size: NA
V: TRBV11-2
J: TRBJ2-7
D: NA

CDR3: CASSIDRELGEQFF
DNA: TGTGCCAGCAGCATAGACAGGGAATTGGGTGAGCAGTTCTTC
size: NA
V: TRBV7-9
J: TRBJ2-1
D: TRBD1

CDR3: CASSQINEQFF
DNA: TGCGCCAGCAGCCAGATCAATGAGCAGTTCTTC
size: NA
V: TRBV4-1
J: TRBJ2-1
D: NA

CDR3: CASSQDWGGTSGTDTQYF
DNA: TGTGCCAGCAGCCAAGATTGGGGTGGGACTAGCGGCACAGATACGCAGTATTTT
size: NA
V: TRBV4-2
J: TRBJ2-3
D: TRBD2

CDR3: CASSSPGNTIYF
DNA: TGTGCCAGCAGTTCCCCTGGAAACACCATATATTTT
size: NA
V: TRBV7-9
J: TRBJ1-3
D: NA

CDR3: CATSAGVGNEQFF
DNA: TGCGCCACCTCCGCGGGGGTAGGTAATGAGCAGTTCTTC
size: NA
V: TRBV10-2
J: TRBJ2-1
D: TRBD2

CDR3: CAISEGGNTDTQYF
DNA: TGTGCCATCAGTGAGGGCGGCAACACAGATACGCAGTATTTT
size: NA
V: TRBV10-3
J: TRBJ2-3
D: NA

CDR3: CASSSRQGVSYEQYF
DNA: TGTGCCAGCAGCTCAAGACAGGGCGTTAGTTACGAGCAGTACTTC
size: NA
V: TRBV7-6
J: TRBJ2-7
D: TRBD1

CDR3: CASSLAGSRGRAQETQYF
DNA: TGTGCCAGCAGCTTAGCGGGTAGTCGCGGGAGGGCCCAAGAGACCCAGTACTTC
size: NA
V: TRBV7-8
J: TRBJ2-5
D: TRBD2

CDR3: CASSEVGQEYSNQPQHF
DNA: TGTGCCAGCAGTGAAGTCGGGCAGGAATATAGCAATCAGCCCCAGCATTTT
size: NA
V: TRBV2
J: TRBJ1-5
D: NA

CDR3: CASSSYSGGTDTQYF
DNA: TGTGCCAGCAGTTCCTATTCGGGGGGCACAGATACGCAGTATTTT
size: NA
V: TRBV27
J: TRBJ2-3
D: NA

CDR3: CASSPPGQPPYGYTF
DNA: TGTGCCAGCAGCCCGCCGGGACAGCCACCCTATGGCTACACCTTC
size: once
V: TRBV7-9
J: TRBJ1-2
D: TRBD1

CDR3: CSVEEMGPEYYEQYF
DNA: TGCAGCGTTGAAGAAATGGGCCCCGAATACTACGAGCAGTACTTC
size: once
V: TRBV29-1
J: TRBJ2-7
D: NA

CDR3: CASSHLRDSRTDTQYF
DNA: TGCGCCAGCAGCCACCTCCGGGACAGTCGCACAGATACGCAGTATTTT
size: once
V: TRBV4-3
J: TRBJ2-3
D: TRBD1

CDR3: CASSLAIQGNEKLFF
DNA: TGTGCCAGCAGCTTAGCCATACAGGGTAATGAAAAACTGTTTTTT
size: NA
V: TRBV7-9
J: TRBJ1-4
D: NA

CDR3: CASSAWGASPGELFF
DNA: TGTGCCAGCAGTGCCTGGGGGGCTTCGCCCGGGGAGCTGTTTTTT
size: NA
V: TRBV6-1
J: TRBJ2-2
D: NA

CDR3: CASSQWGDEQYF
DNA: TGTGCCAGCAGCCAATGGGGGGACGAGCAGTACTTC
size: once
V: TRBV5-5
J: TRBJ2-7
D: NA

CDR3: CASSLRLAGLYEQYF
DNA: TGCGCCAGCAGCCTCCGACTAGCGGGATTGTACGAGCAGTACTTC
size: NA
V: TRBV4-1
J: TRBJ2-7
D: TRBD2

CDR3: CASSFSSAGDSYEQYF
DNA: TGTGCCAGCAGCTTTTCGAGCGCTGGGGACTCCTACGAGCAGTACTTC
size: NA
V: TRBV7-9
J: TRBJ2-7
D: NA

CDR3: CASSPPNPLKYNEQFF
DNA: TGTGCCAGCTCACCACCTAACCCTCTGAAGTACAATGAGCAGTTCTTC
size: NA
V: TRBV18
J: TRBJ2-1
D: NA

CDR3: CASSQGGPQNGQYF
DNA: TGTGCCAGCAGCCAAGGTGGGCCACAAAACGGGCAGTACTTC
size: NA
V: TRBV14
J: TRBJ2-7
D: NA